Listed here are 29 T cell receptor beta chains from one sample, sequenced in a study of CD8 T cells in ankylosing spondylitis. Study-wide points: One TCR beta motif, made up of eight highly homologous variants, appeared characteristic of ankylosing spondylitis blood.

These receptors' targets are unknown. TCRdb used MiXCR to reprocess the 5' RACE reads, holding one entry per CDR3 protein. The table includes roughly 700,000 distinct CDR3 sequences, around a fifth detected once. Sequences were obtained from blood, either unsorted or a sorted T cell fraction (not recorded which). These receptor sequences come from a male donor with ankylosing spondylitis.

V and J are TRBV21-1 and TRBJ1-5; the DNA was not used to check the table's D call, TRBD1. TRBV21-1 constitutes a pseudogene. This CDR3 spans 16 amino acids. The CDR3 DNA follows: TGTGCCAGCAGCAAATCGGGGTGTGCAGGGGATCAGCCCCAGCATTTT. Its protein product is CASSKSGCAGDQPQHF.

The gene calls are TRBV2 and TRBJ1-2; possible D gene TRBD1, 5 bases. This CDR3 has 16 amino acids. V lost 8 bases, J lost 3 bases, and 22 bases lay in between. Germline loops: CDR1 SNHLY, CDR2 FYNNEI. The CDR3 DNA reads TGTGCCAGCGCCTCTGCCGGGGACGGGTTCGACTATGGCTACACCTTC. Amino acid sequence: CASASAGDGFDYGYTF.

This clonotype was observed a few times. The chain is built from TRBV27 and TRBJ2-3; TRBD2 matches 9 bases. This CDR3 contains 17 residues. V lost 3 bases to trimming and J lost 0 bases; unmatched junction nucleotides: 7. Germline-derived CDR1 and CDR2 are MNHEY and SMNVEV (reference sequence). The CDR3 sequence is CASSLISGGPSTDTQYF. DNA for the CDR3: TGTGCCAGCAGTTTGATTAGCGGGGGCCCGAGCACAGATACGCAGTATTTT.

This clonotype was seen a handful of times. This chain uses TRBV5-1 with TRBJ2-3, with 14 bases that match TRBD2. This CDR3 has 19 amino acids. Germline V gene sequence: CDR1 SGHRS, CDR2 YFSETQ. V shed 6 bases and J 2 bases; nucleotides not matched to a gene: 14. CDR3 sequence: CASTGLAGGSLIYTDTQYF. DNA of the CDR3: TGCGCCAGCACCGGACTAGCGGGGGGTTCCCTTATATACACAGATACGCAGTATTTT. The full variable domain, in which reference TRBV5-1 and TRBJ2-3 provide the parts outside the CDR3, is KAGVTQTPRYLIKTRGQQVTLSCSPISGHRSVSWYQQTPGQGLQFLFEYFSETQRNKGNFPGRFSGRQFSNSRSEMNVSTLELGDSALYLCASTGLAGGSLIYTDTQYFGPGTRLTVL.

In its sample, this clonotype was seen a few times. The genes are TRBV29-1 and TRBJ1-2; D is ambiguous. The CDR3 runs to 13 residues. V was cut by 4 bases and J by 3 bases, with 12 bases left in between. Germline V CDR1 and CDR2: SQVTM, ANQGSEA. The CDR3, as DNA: TGCAGCGTTGGTGAGGACCGTGACTATGGCTACACCTTC. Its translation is CSVGEDRDYGYTF.

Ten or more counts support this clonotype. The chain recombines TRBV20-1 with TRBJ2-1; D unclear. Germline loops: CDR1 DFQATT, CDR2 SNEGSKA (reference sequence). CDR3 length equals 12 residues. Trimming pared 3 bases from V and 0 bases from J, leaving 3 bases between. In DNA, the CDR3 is TGCAGTGCTAGGGGCTCCTACAATGAGCAGTTCTTC. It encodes CSARGSYNEQFF.

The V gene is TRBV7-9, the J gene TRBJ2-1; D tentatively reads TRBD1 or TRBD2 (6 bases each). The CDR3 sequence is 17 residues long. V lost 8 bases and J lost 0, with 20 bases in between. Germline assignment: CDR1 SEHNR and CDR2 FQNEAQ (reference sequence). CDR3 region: CASLGFGGGSSYNEQFF. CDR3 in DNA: TGTGCCAGCCTGGGTTTCGGGGGCGGAAGCTCCTACAATGAGCAGTTCTTC.

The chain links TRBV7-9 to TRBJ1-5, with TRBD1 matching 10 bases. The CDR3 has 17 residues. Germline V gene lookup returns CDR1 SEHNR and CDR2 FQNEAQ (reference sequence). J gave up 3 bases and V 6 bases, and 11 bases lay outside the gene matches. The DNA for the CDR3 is TGTGCCAGCAGTAAATTCCCGGGACAGGGGACCAATCAGCCCCAGCATTTT. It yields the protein CASSKFPGQGTNQPQHF.

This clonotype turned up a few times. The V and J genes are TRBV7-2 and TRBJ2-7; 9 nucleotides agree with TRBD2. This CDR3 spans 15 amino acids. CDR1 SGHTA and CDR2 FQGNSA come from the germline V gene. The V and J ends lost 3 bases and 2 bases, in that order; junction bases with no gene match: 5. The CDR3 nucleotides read TGTGCCAGCAGCTTCTTGGCGGGAGGGCCCTACGAGCAGTACTTC. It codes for CASSFLAGGPYEQYF.

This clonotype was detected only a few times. The CDR3 DNA reads TGTGCCAGCAGCTCTGATTACGGGACAGGGTGGTACGAGCAGTACTTC. Its translation: CASSSDYGTGWYEQYF. The chain joins TRBV7-8 to TRBJ2-7, with TRBD1 matching 9 bases. J gave up 4 bases and V 4 bases, and 11 bases lay outside the gene matches. There are 16 residues in the CDR3. The germline gives CDR1 SGHVS, CDR2 FQNEAQ.

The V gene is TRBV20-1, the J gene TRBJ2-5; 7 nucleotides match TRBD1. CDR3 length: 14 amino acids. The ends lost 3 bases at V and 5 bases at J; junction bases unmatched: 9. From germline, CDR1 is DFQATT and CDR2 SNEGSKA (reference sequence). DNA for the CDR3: TGCAGTGCTAGGGGGGACAGCTACGAGGAGACCCAGTACTTC. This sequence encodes CSARGDSYEETQYF.

The DNA of the CDR3 is TGTGCCAGCAGCCAAGAGGTCTTTGGGACAGAGGAGTTCTTC. This sequence encodes CASSQEVFGTEEFF. V and J are TRBV3-1 and TRBJ2-1; 7 nucleotides agree with TRBD1. This CDR3 spans 14 amino acids. The germline V gene encodes CDR1 LGHDT and CDR2 YNNKEL (reference sequence). V lost 0 bases, J lost 14 bases, and 10 bases stayed unmatched.

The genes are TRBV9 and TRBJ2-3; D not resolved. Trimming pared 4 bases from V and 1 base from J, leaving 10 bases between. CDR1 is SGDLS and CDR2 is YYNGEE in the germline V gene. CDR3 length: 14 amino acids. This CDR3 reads CASSPQPGTDTQYF. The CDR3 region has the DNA TGTGCCAGCAGCCCCCAGCCGGGCACAGATACGCAGTATTTT.

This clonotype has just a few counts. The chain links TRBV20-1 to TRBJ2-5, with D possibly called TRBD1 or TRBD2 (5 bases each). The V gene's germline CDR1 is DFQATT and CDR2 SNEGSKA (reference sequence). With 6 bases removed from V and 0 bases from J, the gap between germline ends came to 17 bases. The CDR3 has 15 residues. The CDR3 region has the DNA TGCAGTGCACAAGGGGTTCTGGGGGACCAAGAGACCCAGTACTTC. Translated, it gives CSAQGVLGDQETQYF.

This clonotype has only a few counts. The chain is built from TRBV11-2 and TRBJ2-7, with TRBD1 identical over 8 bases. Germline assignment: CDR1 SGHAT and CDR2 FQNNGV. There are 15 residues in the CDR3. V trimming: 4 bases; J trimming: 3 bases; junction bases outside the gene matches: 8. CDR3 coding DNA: TGTGCCAGCAGCTCCTTGACAGGGGTTGGCTACGAGCAGTACTTC. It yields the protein CASSSLTGVGYEQYF.

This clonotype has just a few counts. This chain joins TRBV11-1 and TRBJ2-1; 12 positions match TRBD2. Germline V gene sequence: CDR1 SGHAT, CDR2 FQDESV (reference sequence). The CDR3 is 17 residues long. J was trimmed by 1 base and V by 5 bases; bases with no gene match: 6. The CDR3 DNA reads TGTGCCAGCAGCAGGACTAGCGGGAACCCTTCCTACAATGAGCAGTTCTTC. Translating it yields CASSRTSGNPSYNEQFF.

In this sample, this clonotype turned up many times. The DNA of the CDR3 is TGCGCCAGCAGCACCGGGACGGTCAACACCGGGGAGCTGTTTTTT. This sequence encodes CASSTGTVNTGELFF. The V call is TRBV5-1, the J call TRBJ2-2; D might be TRBD1 or TRBD2, each matching 5 bases. Germline CDR1 is SGHRS and CDR2 is YFSETQ. The CDR3 length is 15 residues. V shed 4 bases and J shed 2 bases, with 12 bases lying between them. The entire variable domain, with the rest obtained from reference TRBV5-1 and TRBJ2-2, is as follows: KAGVTQTPRYLIKTRGQQVTLSCSPISGHRSVSWYQQTPGQGLQFLFEYFSETQRNKGNFPGRFSGRQFSNSRSEMNVSTLELGDSALYLCASSTGTVNTGELFFGEGSRLTVL.

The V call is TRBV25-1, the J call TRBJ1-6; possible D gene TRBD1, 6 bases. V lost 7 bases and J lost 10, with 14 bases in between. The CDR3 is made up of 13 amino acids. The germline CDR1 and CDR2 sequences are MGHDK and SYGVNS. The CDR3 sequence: CASIGGLESPLHF. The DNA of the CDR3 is TGTGCCAGCATAGGGGGATTAGAGTCACCCCTCCACTTT.

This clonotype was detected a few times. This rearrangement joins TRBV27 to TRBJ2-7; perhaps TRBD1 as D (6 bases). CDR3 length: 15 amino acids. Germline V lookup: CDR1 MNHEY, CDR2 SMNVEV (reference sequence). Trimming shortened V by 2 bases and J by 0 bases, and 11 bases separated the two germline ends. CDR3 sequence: CASSLRPGHSYEQYF. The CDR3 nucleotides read TGTGCCAGCAGTTTACGCCCGGGACACTCCTACGAGCAGTACTTC.

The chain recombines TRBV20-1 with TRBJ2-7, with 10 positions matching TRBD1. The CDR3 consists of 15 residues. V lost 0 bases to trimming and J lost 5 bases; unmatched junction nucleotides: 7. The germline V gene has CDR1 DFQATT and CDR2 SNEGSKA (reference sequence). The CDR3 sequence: CSARDRQGALDEQYF. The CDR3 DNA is TGCAGTGCTAGAGATCGACAGGGGGCGCTCGACGAGCAGTACTTC.

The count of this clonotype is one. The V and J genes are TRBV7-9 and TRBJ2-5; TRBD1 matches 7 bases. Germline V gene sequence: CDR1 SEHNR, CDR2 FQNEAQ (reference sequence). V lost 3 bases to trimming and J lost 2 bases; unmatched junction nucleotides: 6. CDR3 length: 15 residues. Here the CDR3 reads CASSLIPGQQETQYF. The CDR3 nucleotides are TGTGCCAGCAGCTTGATCCCGGGACAGCAAGAGACCCAGTACTTC.

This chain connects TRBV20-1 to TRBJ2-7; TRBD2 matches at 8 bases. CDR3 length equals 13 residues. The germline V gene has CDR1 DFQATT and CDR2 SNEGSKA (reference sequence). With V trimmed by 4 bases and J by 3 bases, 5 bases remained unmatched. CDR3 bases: TGCAGTGCTACCGGGACTAGTATCTACGAGCAGTACTTC. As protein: CSATGTSIYEQYF.

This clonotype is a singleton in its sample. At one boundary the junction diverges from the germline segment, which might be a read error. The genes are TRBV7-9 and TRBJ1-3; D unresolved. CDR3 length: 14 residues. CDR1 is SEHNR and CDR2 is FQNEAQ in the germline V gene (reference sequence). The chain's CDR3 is CASSFPQSGTTIYF. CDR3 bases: TGTGCCAGCAGCTTTCCACAGTCTGGAACCACCATATATTTT.

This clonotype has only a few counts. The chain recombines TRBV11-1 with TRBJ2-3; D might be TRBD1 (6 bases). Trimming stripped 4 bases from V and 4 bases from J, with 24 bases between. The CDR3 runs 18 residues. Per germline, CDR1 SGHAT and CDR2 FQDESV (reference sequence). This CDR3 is CASSSLFGRGDGADTQYF. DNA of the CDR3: TGTGCCAGCAGCTCCCTATTCGGCAGGGGCGATGGGGCAGATACGCAGTATTTT.

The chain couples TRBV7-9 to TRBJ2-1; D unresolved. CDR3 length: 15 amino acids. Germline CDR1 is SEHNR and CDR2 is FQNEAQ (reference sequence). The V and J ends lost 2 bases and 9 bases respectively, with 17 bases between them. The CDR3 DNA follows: TGTGCCAGCAGCTTATATCCCCTAGAACTTGCTGAGCAGTTCTTC. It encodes CASSLYPLELAEQFF.

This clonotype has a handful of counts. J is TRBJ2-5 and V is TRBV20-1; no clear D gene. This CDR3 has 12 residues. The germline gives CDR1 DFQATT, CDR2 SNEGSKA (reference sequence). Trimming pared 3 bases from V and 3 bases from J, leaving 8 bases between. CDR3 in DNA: TGCAGTGCTAGGTCCAGAAAAGAGACCCAGTACTTC. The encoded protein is CSARSRKETQYF.

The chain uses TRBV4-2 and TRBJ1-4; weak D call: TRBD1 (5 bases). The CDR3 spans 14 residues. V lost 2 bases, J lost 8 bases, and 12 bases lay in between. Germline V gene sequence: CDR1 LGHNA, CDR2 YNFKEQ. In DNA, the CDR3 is TGTGCCAGCAGCCAAATCAGGGAGGGCGAAAAACTGTTTTTT. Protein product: CASSQIREGEKLFF.

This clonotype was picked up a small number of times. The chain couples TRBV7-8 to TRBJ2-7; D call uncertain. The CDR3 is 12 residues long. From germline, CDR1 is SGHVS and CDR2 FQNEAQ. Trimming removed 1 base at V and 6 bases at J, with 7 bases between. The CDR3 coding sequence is TGTGCCAGCAGCTTAGTTACGACCGAGCAGTACTTC. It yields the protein CASSLVTTEQYF.

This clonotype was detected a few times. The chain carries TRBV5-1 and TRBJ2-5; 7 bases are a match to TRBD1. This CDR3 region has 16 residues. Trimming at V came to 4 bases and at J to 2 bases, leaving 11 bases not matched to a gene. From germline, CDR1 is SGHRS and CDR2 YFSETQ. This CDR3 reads CASSATGTVLQETQYF. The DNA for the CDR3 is TGCGCCAGCAGCGCAACCGGGACAGTGCTACAAGAGACCCAGTACTTC.